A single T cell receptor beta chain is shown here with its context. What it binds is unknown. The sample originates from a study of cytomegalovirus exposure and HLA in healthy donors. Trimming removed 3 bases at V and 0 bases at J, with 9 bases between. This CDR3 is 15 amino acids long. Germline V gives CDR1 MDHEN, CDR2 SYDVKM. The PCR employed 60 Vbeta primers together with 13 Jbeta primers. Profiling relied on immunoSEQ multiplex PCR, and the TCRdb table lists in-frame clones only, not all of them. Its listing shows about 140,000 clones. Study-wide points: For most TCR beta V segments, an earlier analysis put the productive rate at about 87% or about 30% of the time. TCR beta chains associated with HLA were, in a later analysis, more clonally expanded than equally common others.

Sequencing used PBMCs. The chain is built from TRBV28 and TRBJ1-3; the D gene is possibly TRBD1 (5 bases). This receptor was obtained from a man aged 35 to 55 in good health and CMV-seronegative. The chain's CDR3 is CASSLGGSSGNTIYF. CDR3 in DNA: TGTGCCAGCAGTTTGGGGGGTAGCTCTGGAAACACCATATATTTT. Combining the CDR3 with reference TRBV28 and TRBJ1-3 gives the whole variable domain DVKVTQSSRYLVKRTGEKVFLECVQDMDHENMFWYRQDPGLGLRLIYFSYDVKMKEKGDIPEGYSVSREKKERFSLILESASTNQTSMYLCASSLGGSSGNTIYFGEGSWLTVV.